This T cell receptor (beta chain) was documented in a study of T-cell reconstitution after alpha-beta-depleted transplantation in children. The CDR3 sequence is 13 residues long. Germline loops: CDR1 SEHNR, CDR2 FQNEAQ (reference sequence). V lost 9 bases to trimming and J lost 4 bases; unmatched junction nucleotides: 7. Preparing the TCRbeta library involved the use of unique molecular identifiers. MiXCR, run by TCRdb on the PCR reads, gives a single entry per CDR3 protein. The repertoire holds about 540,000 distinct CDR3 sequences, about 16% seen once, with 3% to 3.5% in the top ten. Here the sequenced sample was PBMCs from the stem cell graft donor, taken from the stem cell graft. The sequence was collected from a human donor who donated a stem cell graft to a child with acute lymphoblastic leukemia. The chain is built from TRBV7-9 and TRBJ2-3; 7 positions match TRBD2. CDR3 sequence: CASRGSGADTQYF. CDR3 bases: TGTGCCAGTCGCGGGAGTGGGGCAGATACGCAGTATTTT.